The rows below give T cell receptor beta chains drawn from one sample of a study of cytomegalovirus exposure and HLA in healthy donors. Libraries were prepared by immunoSEQ multiplex PCR; TCRdb keeps only in-frame clonotypes and omits some of them. The sample shows roughly 71,000 clones, and about 5% sits with its ten largest clones. The sequenced sample was PBMCs. The receptor source for this set is a woman in her 40s in good health and CMV-seropositive. Both conserved end residues are part of each CDR3. The D gene is left open where the match is weak.

j_call	v_call	d_call	cdr3_aa	cdr3_nt
TRBJ2-7	TRBV6-6	NA	CASSLDSYEQYF	TGTGCCAGCAGCTTAGACTCCTACGAGCAGTACTTC
TRBJ2-7	TRBV7-9	NA	CASSLVPEDYEQYF	TGTGCCAGCAGCTTAGTTCCAGAAGACTACGAGCAGTACTTC
TRBJ2-5	TRBV19	NA	CASSLRPLSGSETQYF	TGTGCCAGTAGTTTGCGTCCTCTTTCTGGGAGTGAGACCCAGTACTTC
TRBJ2-7	TRBV10-3	NA	CAISEYREDVEQYF	TGTGCCATCAGTGAGTACAGGGAAGACGTCGAGCAGTACTTC
TRBJ2-1	TRBV15	TRBD2	CATSLRTSGNEQFF	TGTGCCACCAGCTTGCGGACTAGCGGAAATGAGCAGTTCTTC
TRBJ2-7	TRBV7-6	TRBD2	CASSLAPGGGIYEQYF	TGTGCCAGCAGCTTAGCTCCGGGGGGGGGCATCTACGAGCAGTACTTC
TRBJ2-1	TRBV10-3	TRBD2	CAISEWRREGFDEQFF	TGTGCCATCAGTGAGTGGAGGAGGGAGGGTTTCGATGAGCAGTTCTTC
TRBJ1-4	TRBV5-1	NA	CASSLGLDRQYNEKLFF	TGCGCCAGCAGCTTGGGCTTGGACAGACAATATAATGAAAAACTGTTTTTT
TRBJ2-7	TRBV7-9	TRBD1	CASSLGVTGVYEQYF	TGTGCCAGCAGCTTAGGGGTAACAGGGGTCTACGAGCAGTACTTC
TRBJ2-5	TRBV4-2	NA	CASSQDFRLLQETQYF	TGTGCCAGCAGCCAAGATTTTCGACTACTACAAGAGACCCAGTACTTC
TRBJ2-1	TRBV7-3	TRBD2	CASSGTSDGEQFF	TGTGCCAGCAGCGGGACTAGCGACGGGGAGCAGTTCTTC
TRBJ1-4	TRBV5-1	TRBD1	CASSSTGGGYEKLFF	TGCGCCAGCAGCTCGACAGGGGGCGGATATGAAAAACTGTTTTTT
TRBJ1-2	TRBV6-1	TRBD1	CASTATGGNYGYTF	TGTGCCAGCACTGCGACAGGGGGCAACTATGGCTACACCTTC
TRBJ1-3	TRBV4-1	NA	CASSLRGNSGNTIYF	TGCGCCAGCAGCCTTCGAGGGAACTCTGGAAACACCATATATTTT
TRBJ2-3	TRBV1	NA	CTSSQGFQRLAGDTDTQYF	TGCACCAGCAGCCAGGGCTTTCAAAGACTAGCGGGGGACACAGATACGCAGTATTTT
TRBJ2-2	TRBV7-2	TRBD1	CASSSPDRGDTGELFF	TGTGCCAGCAGCTCCCCGGACAGGGGGGACACCGGGGAGCTGTTTTTT
TRBJ1-1	TRBV7-9	NA	CASRDQGRAMNTEAFF	TGTGCCAGCAGGGACCAGGGGAGGGCGATGAACACTGAAGCTTTCTTT
TRBJ2-1	TRBV5-6	TRBD1	CASSLSGQGNNEQFF	TGTGCCAGCAGCTTGAGTGGACAGGGTAACAATGAGCAGTTCTTC
TRBJ1-2	TRBV18	TRBD1	CASSPPNVGQNYGYTF	TGTGCCAGCTCACCACCCAACGTGGGACAGAACTATGGCTACACCTTC
TRBJ2-3	TRBV6-1	NA	CASSEGGGGGYTQYF	TGTGCCAGCAGTGAAGGGGGGGGAGGGGGTTATACGCAGTATTTT
TRBJ1-2	TRBV2	NA	CASSGEGYGYTF	TGTGCCAGCAGTGGGGAGGGGTATGGCTACACCTTC
TRBJ2-5	TRBV18	NA	CASSPRRETQYF	TGTGCCAGCTCCCCTAGGAGAGAGACCCAGTACTTC
TRBJ1-5	TRBV19	TRBD1	CASNLDRAYQPQHF	TGTGCCAGTAACCTAGACAGGGCGTATCAGCCCCAGCATTTT
TRBJ1-1	TRBV6-5	NA	CASSNRVTLTEAFF	TGTGCCAGCAGTAACCGGGTAACTCTCACTGAAGCTTTCTTT
TRBJ2-7	TRBV21-1	NA	CASSTSGKGYEQYF	TGTGCCAGCAGCACTAGCGGGAAGGGGTACGAGCAGTACTTC
TRBJ1-2	TRBV7-2	NA	CASSLAGRDYGYTF	TGTGCCAGCAGCTTAGCCGGCAGGGACTATGGCTACACCTTC
TRBJ2-2	TRBV6-4	TRBD2	CASSVASGGPGELFF	TGTGCCAGCAGTGTGGCTAGCGGGGGACCCGGGGAGCTGTTTTTT